Listed here are 25 T cell receptor beta chains from one sample, sequenced in a study of molecular identifiers for immune sequencing clone quantification. TCRdb processed the PCR reads anew with MiXCR; each CDR3 protein has one entry. This table has about 320,000 distinct CDR3 sequences, under 25% appearing once. Sequencing was performed on naive CD8+ T cells from blood, with Jurkat cell RNA spiked in. Subset defined: FACS-sorted CD8+CD4-CCR7+CD45RA+ naive T cells. These receptor sequences come from a human donor in good health. Some libraries in this study had Jurkat cell RNA spiked in.

The chain combines TRBV2 with TRBJ1-3; D is unresolved. CDR3 length: 12 residues. Germline loops: CDR1 SNHLY, CDR2 FYNNEI. V was clipped by 3 bases and J by 4 bases, with 4 bases between them. CDR3 coding DNA: TGTGCCAGCAGTGACGGAGGAAACACCATATATTTT. It encodes CASSDGGNTIYF.

On this clonotype itself: This may arise from a read error, as a much more abundant clone is one base away. The rearrangement links TRBV14 to TRBJ1-6; D perhaps matches TRBD1 (5 bases). Between the trimmed V and J ends, which lost 1 base and 11 bases, there was a span of 15 bases. The CDR3 is 15 amino acids. Germline V gives CDR1 SGHDN, CDR2 FVKESK. The CDR3 nucleotides are TGTGCCAGCAGCCAAGGAGGCAGAGGGGTACCACCCCTCCACTTT. This encodes CASSQGGRGVPPLHF.

This clonotype was found many times. CDR3 sequence: CASSLAGVGQPQHF. The CDR3, as DNA: TGTGCCAGCAGTTTAGCAGGGGTCGGTCAGCCCCAGCATTTT. This chain links TRBV27 with TRBJ1-5; D may be TRBD1 (6 bases). The CDR3 runs to 14 residues. Trimming took off 2 bases at V and 6 bases at J, with 11 bases between the two ends. Germline CDR1 and CDR2: MNHEY and SMNVEV (reference sequence).

This clonotype was detected a few times. The chain combines TRBV3-1 with TRBJ1-5; D not resolved. The CDR3 consists of 13 residues. CDR1 and CDR2 from the germline V gene are LGHDT and YNNKEL (reference sequence). Trimming took off 5 bases at V and 6 bases at J, with 11 bases between the two ends. The CDR3 protein is CASSSGGIQPQHF. Written as DNA, the CDR3 is TGTGCCAGCAGCTCAGGAGGTATTCAGCCCCAGCATTTT.

This clonotype was counted many times. The genes are TRBV29-1 and TRBJ1-3; D remains ambiguous. Per the germline V gene, CDR1 is SQVTM and CDR2 is ANQGSEA. V lost 3 bases and J 0 bases, leaving 9 bases between the germline ends. This CDR3 is 14 amino acids long. The CDR3 reads CSVEGRRSGNTIYF. DNA of the CDR3: TGCAGCGTTGAGGGCAGACGCTCTGGAAACACCATATATTTT. The full variable domain, completed using reference TRBV29-1 and TRBJ1-3, is SAVISQKPSRDICQRGTSLTIQCQVDSQVTMMFWYRQQPGQSLTLIATANQGSEATYESGFVIDKFPISRPNLTFSTLTVSNMSPEDSSIYLCSVEGRRSGNTIYFGEGSWLTVV.

The gene calls are TRBV11-2 and TRBJ2-5; D possibly corresponds to TRBD2 (6 bases). The CDR3 has 16 amino acids. The V and J ends lost 8 bases and 5 bases respectively, with 24 bases between them. Germline V lookup: CDR1 SGHAT, CDR2 FQNNGV. This chain's CDR3 is CASCPEGGASLETQYF. CDR3 nucleotide sequence: TGTGCCAGCTGCCCGGAGGGTGGGGCCTCCTTGGAGACCCAGTACTTC.

This clonotype appeared many times. The chain links TRBV7-9 to TRBJ1-4, with a possible D match to TRBD1 (5 bases). The V and J ends lost 5 bases and 4 bases respectively, with 17 bases between them. Germline V gene data show CDR1 as SEHNR and CDR2 as FQNEAQ (reference sequence). The CDR3 consists of 16 residues. CDR3 region: CASSPPRQGDNEKLFF. CDR3 DNA sequence: TGTGCCAGCAGCCCCCCTCGCCAGGGCGATAATGAAAAACTGTTTTTT.

Points on this clonotype: A read error may account for a junction end that differs from germline. V usage is TRBV27 and J usage is TRBJ2-3; D is possibly TRBD1 or TRBD2 (7 bases each). Per germline, CDR1 MNHEY and CDR2 SMNVEV (reference sequence). The CDR3 covers 14 residues. CDR3 sequence: CGSRPQGRADTQYF. The CDR3 bases are TGTGGCAGCAGGCCACAGGGGAGGGCAGATACGCAGTATTTT.

This clonotype was seen repeatedly, ten times or more. The chain is built from TRBV5-6 and TRBJ1-2; D is uncertain. Germline V gives CDR1 SGHDT, CDR2 YYEEEE. Trimming stripped 6 bases from V and 0 bases from J, with 12 bases between. The CDR3 extends over 14 amino acids. This CDR3 reads CASIEENSNYGYTF. The CDR3 nucleotides read TGTGCCAGCATAGAAGAAAACTCTAACTATGGCTACACCTTC. The full variable domain, its missing parts supplied by reference TRBV5-6 and TRBJ1-2, is DAGVTQSPTHLIKTRGQQVTLRCSPKSGHDTVSWYQQALGQGPQFIFQYYEEEERQRGNFPDRFSGHQFPNYSSELNVNALLLGDSALYLCASIEENSNYGYTFGSGTRLTVV.

Turning to this clonotype: A much larger clone lies one base from this, so it may be a read error. The rearrangement links TRBV12-3 or TRBV12-4 to TRBJ1-1, with D perhaps TRBD1 (5 bases). V was shortened by 7 bases and J by 4 bases, with 10 bases between the two germline ends. CDR3 length: 12 amino acids. The chain's CDR3 is CASKRGITEAFF. The DNA for the CDR3 is TGTGCCAGCAAACGGGGGATCACTGAAGCTTTCTTT.

This rearrangement joins TRBV24-1 to TRBJ2-2; D might be TRBD2 (5 bases). Looked up from germline, CDR1 is KGHDR and CDR2 is SFDVKD. Trimming removed 6 bases from V and 6 bases from J, with 10 bases in between. This CDR3 has 13 residues. In nucleotides, the CDR3 is TGTGCCACCAGTCGGGGTCCCCCCGGGGAGCTGTTTTTT. Translation gives CATSRGPPGELFF.

The rearrangement joins TRBV2 to TRBJ1-1; D is unclear. CDR3 length: 13 amino acids. Germline values: CDR1 SNHLY, CDR2 FYNNEI. V dropped 3 bases and J dropped 3 bases, with 8 bases sitting between them. The CDR3 DNA is TGTGCCAGCAGTGACGCCAGGTACACTGAAGCTTTCTTT. Residues: CASSDARYTEAFF.

A note on this clonotype: Since a much larger clone is just one base distant, this may be a read error. The CDR3 here is CASSPGTAAYYEQFF. The CDR3 nucleotides are TGTGCCAGCAGCCCCGGGACAGCTGCCTACTATGAGCAGTTCTTC. V is TRBV2 and J is TRBJ2-1; 7 nucleotides line up with TRBD1. The germline CDR1 and CDR2 sequences are SNHLY and FYNNEI. The CDR3 has 15 amino acids. Based on the CDR3 plus reference TRBV2 and TRBJ2-1, the full variable domain is EPEVTQTPSHQVTQMGQEVILRCVPISNHLYFYWYRQILGQKVEFLVSFYNNEISEKSEIFDDQFSVERPDGSNFTLKIRSTKLEDSAMYFCASSPGTAAYYEQFFGPGTRLTVL.

This chain uses TRBV30 with TRBJ2-1; TRBD2 is a possible D gene (5 bases). V was clipped by 2 bases and J by 15 bases, with 14 bases between them. Germline CDR1 and CDR2: GTSNPN and SVGIG (reference sequence). The CDR3 is 11 residues long. The CDR3, as DNA: TGTGCCTGGAGTCACGGCCGCGAGGGGTTCTTC. Translating gives CAWSHGREGFF.

This clonotype occurred many times. The chain is built from TRBV9 and TRBJ2-3; 9 bases align to TRBD2. CDR3 length: 16 amino acids. With 4 bases clipped from V and 2 bases from J, the junction kept 8 bases outside the gene matches. The germline V gene encodes CDR1 SGDLS and CDR2 YYNGEE. The CDR3 nucleotides read TGTGCCAGCAGCAGCGCTAGCGGGGTCCACACAGATACGCAGTATTTT. This encodes CASSSASGVHTDTQYF. The entire variable domain, with the rest obtained from reference TRBV9 and TRBJ2-3, is as follows: DSGVTQTPKHLITATGQRVTLRCSPRSGDLSVYWYQQSLDQGLQFLIQYYNGEERAKGNILERFSAQQFPDLHSELNLSSLELGDSALYFCASSSASGVHTDTQYFGPGTRLTVL.

This clonotype was picked up many times. V and J are TRBV7-9 and TRBJ1-1; the match to TRBD1 covers 9 bases. With V trimmed by 5 bases and J by 7 bases, 2 bases remained unmatched. Germline loops: CDR1 SEHNR, CDR2 FQNEAQ (reference sequence). This CDR3 region has 12 residues. The CDR3: CASSPTGGEAFF. The CDR3 region has the DNA TGTGCCAGCAGCCCGACAGGGGGTGAAGCTTTCTTT.

Details on this clonotype: This may come from a read error, since a much larger clone is one base off. The chain links TRBV20-1 to TRBJ2-7, with D possibly being TRBD2 (6 bases). The CDR3 is 15 residues long. The germline V and J ends were trimmed by 5 bases and 0 bases, with 17 bases remaining between them. The germline CDR1 and CDR2 sequences are DFQATT and SNEGSKA (reference sequence). The CDR3 DNA sequence: TGCAGTGCTTGGTCCGGGAGCAGGAGCTCCTACGAGCAGTACTTC. This gives the protein CSAWSGSRSSYEQYF.

This clonotype was recorded many times. J is TRBJ2-7 and V is TRBV7-9; the match to TRBD1 covers 10 bases. Germline trimming cut 2 bases from V and 6 bases from J; bases unmatched to any gene: 4. Per germline, CDR1 SEHNR and CDR2 FQNEAQ (reference sequence). CDR3 length: 14 amino acids. The CDR3 here is CASSLTGTGVEQYF. CDR3 nucleotides: TGTGCCAGCAGCTTAACCGGGACAGGGGTCGAGCAGTACTTC.

This clonotype was found many times. The chain carries TRBV7-2 and TRBJ2-2; 13 nucleotides match TRBD2. Germline lookup yields CDR1 SGHTA and CDR2 FQGNSA. The CDR3 spans 14 residues. The junction had 6 bases not matched to a gene; V was cut back by 9 bases and J by 8 bases. Here the CDR3 DNA reads TGTGCCAGTAGCCCGGGACTAGCGGGAGGGGAGCTGTTTTTT. This encodes CASSPGLAGGELFF.

This clonotype showed up many times. The gene calls are TRBV24-1 and TRBJ2-3, with unresolved D. From germline, CDR1 is KGHDR and CDR2 SFDVKD. This CDR3 contains 16 residues. With 2 bases removed from V and 5 bases from J, the gap between germline ends came to 16 bases. Written as DNA, the CDR3 is TGTGCCACCAGTGATTCATGGGATCGGTTCGTAGATACGCAGTATTTT. Encoded protein: CATSDSWDRFVDTQYF.

This clonotype showed up just a few times. The chain is built from TRBV27 and TRBJ1-6; D is unresolved. Germline V lookup: CDR1 MNHEY, CDR2 SMNVEV (reference sequence). Trimming removed 6 bases from V and 6 bases from J, with 12 bases in between. This CDR3 is built from 14 residues. The CDR3, as DNA: TGTGCCAGCAGATTTGGACGGGGTAATTCACCCCTCCACTTT. Protein: CASRFGRGNSPLHF.

Points on this clonotype: This likely comes from a read error, as the CDR3 has no conserved phenylalanine or tryptophan at its end. The gene calls are TRBV6-6 and TRBJ2-1; a weak D match, TRBD2 (5 bases). The CDR3 sequence is 17 residues long. Between the trimmed V and J ends, which lost 0 bases and 2 bases, there was a span of 14 bases. The germline V gene encodes CDR1 MNHNY and CDR2 SVGAGI (reference sequence). CDR3 DNA: TGTGCCAGCAGTTACTCGAATCGGGAACAAACCTACAATGAGCAGTTCCTC. Translating gives CASSYSNREQTYNEQFL.

This clonotype was picked up many times. The chain links TRBV23-1 to TRBJ1-2; D gene uncertain. TRBV23-1 is placed among ORFs of uncertain function. The CDR3 has 14 residues. V dropped 0 bases and J dropped 0 bases, with 5 bases sitting between them. CDR3 amino acids: CASSQSLANYGYTF. Here the CDR3 DNA reads TGCGCCAGCAGTCAATCGCTGGCTAACTATGGCTACACCTTC.

There are a few counts of this clonotype. The J gene is TRBJ2-3, the V gene TRBV7-9; D is undetermined. The CDR3 length is 14 residues. The germline gives CDR1 SEHNR, CDR2 FQNEAQ (reference sequence). V was shortened by 3 bases and J by 1 base, with 8 bases between the two germline ends. The CDR3 here is CASSFPHGTDTQYF. CDR3 DNA sequence: TGTGCCAGCAGCTTTCCCCACGGCACAGATACGCAGTATTTT.

Ten or more counts support this clonotype. The genes are TRBV24-1 and TRBJ2-1, with D perhaps TRBD2 (6 bases). This CDR3 is built from 14 residues. CDR1 and CDR2 from the germline V gene are KGHDR and SFDVKD. Trimming pared 5 bases from V and 8 bases from J, leaving 15 bases between. CDR3: CATSGSGSGDEQFF. The CDR3 DNA follows: TGTGCCACCAGTGGCAGCGGGTCGGGGGATGAGCAGTTCTTC.